Sequencing of this T cell receptor beta chain was carried out in a study of shared clonotypes between healthy human individuals. General study findings and limits: Across subsets, estimated richness was generally greater for naive than for memory populations. For naive CD4 cells, around 5% of clonotypes were shared across a handful of donors. In contrast to clonotypes shared by all four donors, non-shared clonotypes had lower generation probabilities.

Trimming cost V 4 bases and J 5 bases, with 11 bases left between them. The germline V gene encodes CDR1 SNHLY and CDR2 FYNNEI. This CDR3 has 13 residues. Points on this clone: The antigen is undetermined.

Generated by immunoSEQ multiplex PCR, the TCRdb table keeps only in-frame clones and is missing some. The sample carries over 950,000 clones, approximately 75% recorded once. The donors were all Caucasian adults (living in Nashville, Tennessee). The source is a man aged 18 to 35 in good health. Some clones in this sample may be carry-over from other donors' samples. The rearrangement uses TRBV2 and TRBJ2-5; tentative D call: TRBD1 (6 bases). The material sequenced was memory CD4+ T cells from PBMCs. Subset: CD45RA-negative fraction. This chain's CDR3 is CASSATGLETQYF. CDR3 coding DNA: TGTGCCAGCAGTGCAACAGGGCTGGAGACCCAGTACTTC.